One T cell receptor (beta chain) is described in this entry. This CDR3 is 16 amino acids long. Unmatched junction bases numbered 8, after V lost 4 bases and J lost 0 bases. CDR1 is SGHRS, CDR2 YFSETQ, per germline. This entry is derived from a study of control samples from healthy donors and cancer patients. Assay used: immunoSEQ multiplex PCR; TCRdb lists only in-frame clones, some missing. This table holds about 69,000 clones, approximately 80% found once. The chain couples TRBV5-1 to TRBJ1-1; 8 nucleotides agree with TRBD1. The TCR sequence derives from a woman between 50 and 59 years old with lung cancer. Sequences were obtained from PBMCs. The CDR3 region is CASSAGQGAMNTEAFF. Here the CDR3 DNA reads TGCGCCAGCAGCGCAGGACAGGGTGCCATGAACACTGAAGCTTTCTTT.